This TCR beta chain was sequenced for a study of T cell repertoires in cytomegalovirus infection. TCRdb analysed the reads with MiXCR anew, one entry per CDR3 protein. The sample carries over 450,000 distinct CDR3 sequences, around 10% recorded once. CDR3 length equals 15 residues. V lost 7 bases to trimming and J lost 1 base, with 16 bases between them. Germline lookup yields CDR1 KGHSH and CDR2 LQKENI. The receptor was derived from a human donor in good health (CMV status not recorded). Some clones in this sample may be carry-over from other donors' samples. Sequencing was carried out using PBMCs. This chain uses TRBV18 with TRBJ1-1; possible D gene TRBD1, 5 bases. The CDR3, as DNA: TGTGCCAGCTTACAGGTTCCCGCGGGGAACACTGAAGCTTTCTTT. As protein: CASLQVPAGNTEAFF.